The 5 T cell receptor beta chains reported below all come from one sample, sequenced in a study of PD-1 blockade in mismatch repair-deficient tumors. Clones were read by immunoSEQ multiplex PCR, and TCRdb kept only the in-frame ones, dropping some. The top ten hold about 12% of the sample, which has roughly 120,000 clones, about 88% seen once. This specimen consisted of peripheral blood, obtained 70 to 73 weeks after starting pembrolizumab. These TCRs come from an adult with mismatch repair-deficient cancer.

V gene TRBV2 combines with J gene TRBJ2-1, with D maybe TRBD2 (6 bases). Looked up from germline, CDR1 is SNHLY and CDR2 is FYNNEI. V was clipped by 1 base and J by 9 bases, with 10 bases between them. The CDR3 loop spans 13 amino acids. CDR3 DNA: TGTGCCAGCAGTGAAGAACTAGCAGGTGAGCAGTTCTTC. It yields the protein CASSEELAGEQFF.

As DNA, the CDR3 is TGTGCCTGGAGGCACAGGGGGTACGAGCAGTACTTC. This sequence encodes CAWRHRGYEQYF. The chain uses TRBV30 and TRBJ2-7, with 8 bases identical to TRBD1. This CDR3 has 12 residues. Per the germline V gene, CDR1 is GTSNPN and CDR2 is SVGIG (reference sequence). V shed 3 bases and J 4 bases; nucleotides not matched to a gene: 2. Full variable domain (rest looked up from reference TRBV30 and TRBJ2-7): SQTIHQWPATLVQPVGSPLSLECTVEGTSNPNLYWYRQAAGRGLQLLFYSVGIGQISSEVPQNLSASRPQDRQFILSSKKLLLSDSGFYLCAWRHRGYEQYFGPGTRLTVT.

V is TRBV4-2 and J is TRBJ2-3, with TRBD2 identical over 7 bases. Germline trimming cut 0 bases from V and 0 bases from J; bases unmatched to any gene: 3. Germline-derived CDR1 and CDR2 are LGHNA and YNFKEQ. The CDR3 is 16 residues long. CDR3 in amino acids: CASSQDLAASTDTQYF. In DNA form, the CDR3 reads TGTGCCAGCAGCCAAGATCTAGCGGCTAGCACAGATACGCAGTATTTT.

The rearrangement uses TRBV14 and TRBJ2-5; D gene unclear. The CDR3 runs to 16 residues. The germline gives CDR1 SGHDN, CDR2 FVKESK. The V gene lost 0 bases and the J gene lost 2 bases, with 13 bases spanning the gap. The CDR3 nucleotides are TGTGCCAGCAGCCAAGAACCACGGAGTTGGCAAGAGACCCAGTACTTC. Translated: CASSQEPRSWQETQYF.

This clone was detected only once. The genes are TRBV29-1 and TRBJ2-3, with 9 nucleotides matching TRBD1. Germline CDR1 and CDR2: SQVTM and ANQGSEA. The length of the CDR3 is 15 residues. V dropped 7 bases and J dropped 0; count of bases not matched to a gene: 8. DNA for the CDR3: TGCAGCGCTATCTTGACAGGGGGAAGCACAGATACGCAGTATTTT. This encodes CSAILTGGSTDTQYF.